This T cell receptor beta chain was identified during a study of blood T cell repertoires in COVID-19. Study overall: Samples representing acute and convalescent COVID-19 were sourced from the United States, Italy and Spain.

V was clipped by 6 bases and J by 4 bases; unmatched bases: 6. Per germline, CDR1 MNHNY and CDR2 SVGAGI (reference sequence). The CDR3 has 15 amino acids. TCRdb's table, derived via immunoSEQ multiplex PCR, lists solely in-frame clones and lacks some. The sample shows 75,000 to 100,000 clones, about 83% of them seen only once. Sequenced material: peripheral blood. This TCR was recovered from a man aged 55 to 70 with acute or convalescent COVID-19. This chain connects TRBV6-6 to TRBJ1-6, with 7 bases fitting TRBD1. CDR3 nucleotide sequence: TGTGCCAGCAGCCCTCAGGGGGATTATAATTCACCCCTCCACTTT. It translates to CASSPQGDYNSPLHF.